Listed below are T cell receptor beta chains from one sample, sequenced in a study of early stage breast cancer tumors. Measured with immunoSEQ multiplex PCR; TCRdb has only the in-frame clones, and not every one. The profile shows about 10,000 clones, over 70% of them singletons. The sequencing sample was made of normal breast tissue next to the tumor. These receptors came from a person aged 40 to 49 with breast cancer. Both conserved end residues are part of each CDR3. Fields, in order: J gene, D gene, V gene, clone size, CDR3 protein, CDR3 DNA. A D gene is named only where the DNA matches it firmly. The listing skips clone size in some rows; elsewhere it reads once, few, many or a size class.

j_call: TRBJ2-7; d_call: .; v_call: TRBV21-1; clone_size: .; cdr3_aa: CASSESVGGEQYF; cdr3_nt: TGTGCCAGCAGCGAGTCAGTGGGAGGCGAGCAGTACTTC
j_call: TRBJ2-1; d_call: TRBD2; v_call: TRBV7-3; clone_size: .; cdr3_aa: CASSRRVARTSDEQFF; cdr3_nt: TGTGCCAGCAGCCGACGAGTGGCTAGGACTAGCGATGAGCAGTTCTTC
j_call: TRBJ2-1; d_call: TRBD2; v_call: TRBV10-2; clone_size: .; cdr3_aa: CASSTLLAGNIHAPATNFNEQFF; cdr3_nt: TGCGCCAGCAGTACTTTACTAGCGGGTAATATCCATGCGCCCGCGACAAATTTCAATGAGCAGTTCTTC
j_call: TRBJ1-1; d_call: .; v_call: TRBV15; clone_size: .; cdr3_aa: CATSRDPRDGAFF; cdr3_nt: TGTGCCACCAGCAGGGACCCCCGGGACGGAGCTTTCTTT
j_call: TRBJ1-2; d_call: .; v_call: TRBV5-4; clone_size: .; cdr3_aa: CASSLVQGGDGYTF; cdr3_nt: TGTGCCAGCAGCTTGGTCCAGGGAGGAGATGGCTACACCTTC
j_call: TRBJ2-3; d_call: TRBD2; v_call: TRBV5-1; clone_size: .; cdr3_aa: CASSQGLAGGSDTQYF; cdr3_nt: TGCGCCAGCAGCCAGGGACTAGCGGGAGGTTCGGATACGCAGTATTTT
j_call: TRBJ2-3; d_call: .; v_call: TRBV5-5; clone_size: .; cdr3_aa: CASNDWGTDTQYF; cdr3_nt: TGTGCCAGCAATGATTGGGGCACAGATACGCAGTATTTT
j_call: TRBJ2-1; d_call: .; v_call: TRBV4-1; clone_size: .; cdr3_aa: CASSQGRQVGANEQFF; cdr3_nt: TGCGCCAGCAGCCAAGGTCGACAGGTTGGGGCCAATGAGCAGTTCTTC
j_call: TRBJ2-7; d_call: .; v_call: TRBV6-5; clone_size: .; cdr3_aa: CASSYSEYGNSYEQYF; cdr3_nt: TGTGCCAGCAGTTACTCGGAATACGGAAACTCCTACGAGCAGTACTTC
j_call: TRBJ1-1; d_call: TRBD1; v_call: TRBV18; clone_size: .; cdr3_aa: CASSSRDRGRTEAFF; cdr3_nt: TGTGCCAGCTCATCCCGGGACAGGGGAAGGACTGAAGCTTTCTTT
j_call: TRBJ2-5; d_call: TRBD2; v_call: TRBV9; clone_size: once; cdr3_aa: CASSAGTFGGEYF; cdr3_nt: TGTGCCAGCAGTGCTGGGACCTTCGGGGGGGAGTACTTC